The 20 T cell receptor beta chains below all came from one sample that was sequenced in a study of blood T cell repertoires in COVID-19. Only in-frame clones appear in the TCRdb table, and some are missing; sequencing was by immunoSEQ multiplex PCR. This table has under 85,000 clones, around nine tenths appearing once. Sequenced material: peripheral blood. The receptors here all came from a man in his sixties or seventies with active or convalescent COVID-19.

The chain employs TRBV2 and TRBJ2-5, with D possibly matching TRBD1 (6 bases). The germline V and J ends were trimmed by 6 bases and 5 bases, with 16 bases remaining between them. The length of the CDR3 is 14 residues. Germline V CDR1 and CDR2: SNHLY, FYNNEI. CDR3 in amino acids: CASRTHRESETQYF. As DNA, the CDR3 is TGTGCCAGCAGGACCCACAGGGAGTCGGAGACCCAGTACTTC.

The chain couples TRBV23-1 to TRBJ1-1, with D unclear. TRBV23-1 is marked as an open reading frame, function uncertain. The CDR3 runs 14 residues. V shed 4 bases and J shed 3 bases, with 12 bases lying between them. This CDR3 reads CASSPHESDTEAFF. For the CDR3, the DNA is TGCGCCAGCAGTCCCCATGAGAGCGACACTGAAGCTTTCTTT.

The chain has TRBV4-2 and TRBJ2-7; TRBD1 agrees at 7 bases. The CDR3 contains 14 residues. Germline CDR1 reads LGHNA; CDR2 reads YNFKEQ. J was trimmed by 3 bases and V by 4 bases; bases with no gene match: 6. In nucleotides, the CDR3 is TGTGCCAGCAGCCGTCCGGGACAGAGCTACGAGCAGTACTTC. Residues: CASSRPGQSYEQYF.

This clone appeared a few times. The chain links TRBV4-3 to TRBJ2-1, with D perhaps matching TRBD1 (6 bases). There are 18 residues in the CDR3. Germline CDR1 LGHNA, CDR2 YSLEER. Deletions cut 4 bases from V and 6 bases from J, with 25 bases between. CDR3: CASSRLIDAALGANEQFF. The CDR3 DNA is TGCGCCAGCAGCCGCCTCATCGATGCAGCCTTGGGGGCCAATGAGCAGTTCTTC.

The V gene is TRBV27, the J gene TRBJ2-3, with TRBD2 identical over 9 bases. The V segment lost 5 bases and the J segment 8 bases; nucleotides outside the gene matches: 11. The CDR3 loop spans 15 amino acids. Per germline, CDR1 MNHEY and CDR2 SMNVEV (reference sequence). The CDR3 loop reads CASSLSGGGVGTQYF. CDR3 sequence (DNA): TGTGCCAGCAGTCTTAGCGGGGGCGGGGTAGGTACGCAGTATTTT.

The chain is built from TRBV6-2 or TRBV6-3 and TRBJ1-6, with D unresolved. The length of the CDR3 is 18 residues. Per the germline V gene, CDR1 is MNHEY and CDR2 is SVGEGT. Trimming removed 5 bases at V and 8 bases at J, with 25 bases between. This CDR3 reads CASSPPHGSLTLDSPLHF. The DNA of the CDR3 is TGTGCCAGCAGTCCGCCGCATGGGTCACTGACACTGGATTCACCCCTCCACTTT.

A few counts support this clone. This sequence joins TRBV6-5 and TRBJ2-7, with TRBD1 matching 9 bases. In germline, CDR1 is MNHEY, CDR2 SVGAGI. Trimming at V came to 5 bases and at J to 5 bases, leaving 10 bases not matched to a gene. CDR3 size: 15 residues. The CDR3 DNA reads as TGTGCCAGCAGTCAACTCGGGACAGGGCGCAACGAGCAGTACTTC. It encodes CASSQLGTGRNEQYF.

This clone was seen just once. The V gene is TRBV7-2, the J gene TRBJ1-2; D possibly corresponds to TRBD1 (5 bases). V dropped 0 bases and J dropped 2 bases, with 10 bases sitting between them. This CDR3 region has 15 residues. Germline assignment: CDR1 SGHTA and CDR2 FQGNSA. Here the CDR3 DNA reads TGTGCCAGCAGCTTAGCCGGCAGGGCAAACTATGGCTACACCTTC. Encoded protein: CASSLAGRANYGYTF. Supplemented by reference TRBV7-2 and TRBJ1-2, the full variable domain reads GAGVSQSPSNKVTEKGKDVELRCDPISGHTALYWYRQSLGQGLEFLIYFQGNSAPDKSGLPSDRFSAERTGGSVSTLTIQRTQQEDSAVYLCASSLAGRANYGYTFGSGTRLTVV.

This sequence joins TRBV28 and TRBJ2-3; maybe TRBD2 (6 bases). The V end lost 10 bases, the J end lost 0 bases, and 11 bases lay between the germline ends. This CDR3 is built from 13 residues. Germline V CDR1 and CDR2: MDHEN, SYDVKM. CDR3 amino acids: CAIPGTSTDTQYF. The CDR3, as DNA: TGTGCCATTCCCGGGACTAGCACAGATACGCAGTATTTT.

This chain joins TRBV9 and TRBJ1-6, with 8 positions matching TRBD1. Germline values: CDR1 SGDLS, CDR2 YYNGEE. V lost 0 bases and J lost 4; bases outside the gene matches: 3. This CDR3 has 16 residues. CDR3 sequence: CASSVDTGGYNSPLHF. The DNA of the CDR3 is TGTGCCAGCAGCGTAGATACAGGGGGGTATAATTCACCCCTCCACTTT. Full variable domain (outside the CDR3, taken from reference TRBV9 and TRBJ1-6): DSGVTQTPKHLITATGQRVTLRCSPRSGDLSVYWYQQSLDQGLQFLIQYYNGEERAKGNILERFSAQQFPDLHSELNLSSLELGDSALYFCASSVDTGGYNSPLHFGNGTRLTVT.

The chain employs TRBV4-3 and TRBJ1-3; D remains unclear. The germline gives CDR1 LGHNA, CDR2 YSLEER. V shed 0 bases and J shed 0 bases, with 12 bases lying between them. The length of the CDR3 is 17 residues. CDR3 sequence: CASSQESVGSSGNTIYF. The CDR3 region has the DNA TGCGCCAGCAGCCAAGAGAGTGTAGGGAGCTCTGGAAACACCATATATTTT.

The rearrangement uses TRBV6-5 and TRBJ1-1, with TRBD1 matching over 8 bases. V lost 7 bases to trimming and J lost 3 bases; unmatched junction nucleotides: 4. Germline V lookup: CDR1 MNHEY, CDR2 SVGAGI. This CDR3 region has 13 residues. Written as DNA, the CDR3 is TGTGCCAGCACGCACAGGGGGTACACTGAAGCTTTCTTT. Amino acid sequence: CASTHRGYTEAFF.

This chain uses TRBV3-1 (or the pseudogene TRBV3-2) with TRBJ2-1, with a tentative D call TRBD1 (5 bases). The CDR3 contains 15 residues. Germline CDR1 reads LGHDT; CDR2 reads YNNKEL (reference sequence). The V end lost 0 bases, the J end lost 15 bases, and 21 bases lay between the germline ends. CDR3 in DNA: TGTGCCAGCAGCCAAGAACCATCCTTCCGGCCCCAGGGGTTCTTC. Its translation is CASSQEPSFRPQGFF.

This sequence joins TRBV6-2 or TRBV6-3 and TRBJ1-1, with TRBD1 as a possible D gene (5 bases). CDR1 and CDR2 from the germline V gene are MNHEY and SVGEGT. CDR3 size: 14 residues. The V gene lost 2 bases and the J gene lost 4 bases, with 11 bases spanning the gap. Here the CDR3 reads CASSYAGLGTEAFF. The CDR3 coding sequence is TGTGCCAGCAGTTACGCAGGGTTGGGCACTGAAGCTTTCTTT.

The chain recombines TRBV3-1 (or the pseudogene TRBV3-2) with TRBJ1-2, with 10 bases aligning to TRBD1. The length of the CDR3 is 15 residues. CDR1 and CDR2 (germline): LGHDT, YNNKEL (reference sequence). The V gene end was trimmed by 4 bases and the J gene end by 5 bases; junction bases not matched to a gene: 7. The CDR3 coding sequence is TGTGCCAGCAGCCTACGGACAGGGGGTGGTTATGGCTACACCTTC. Protein sequence: CASSLRTGGGYGYTF.

The gene calls are TRBV6-5 and TRBJ1-1, with D maybe TRBD1 (5 bases). The CDR3 runs 13 residues. Germline V gives CDR1 MNHEY, CDR2 SVGAGI. Between the trimmed V and J ends, which lost 9 bases and 5 bases, there was a span of 16 bases. The CDR3 DNA is TGTGCCAGTGACCCAGGGAAATGGACTGAAGCTTTCTTT. Translated: CASDPGKWTEAFF.

The chain links TRBV14 to TRBJ1-6; D is possibly TRBD1 (6 bases). The CDR3 is 15 amino acids. CDR1 SGHDN and CDR2 FVKESK come from the germline V gene. V shed 2 bases and J shed 6 bases, with 11 bases lying between them. The DNA of the CDR3 is TGTGCCAGCAGCCAAACACAGGGTCTTAATTCACCCCTCCACTTT. Amino acid sequence: CASSQTQGLNSPLHF.

The genes are TRBV5-1 and TRBJ2-7, with D tentatively TRBD1 (5 bases). This CDR3 region has 14 residues. Germline V CDR1 and CDR2: SGHRS, YFSETQ. The V end was cut by 0 bases, the J end by 2 bases, with 9 bases between. The DNA of the CDR3 is TGCGCCAGCAGCTTGGTAGGGGTCGCCTACGAGCAGTACTTC. The encoded protein is CASSLVGVAYEQYF.

This chain joins TRBV5-8 and TRBJ1-2, with D perhaps TRBD1 (5 bases). The germline V and J ends were trimmed by 0 bases and 6 bases, with 18 bases remaining between them. Germline CDR1 reads SGHTS; CDR2 reads YDEGEE. This CDR3 is 16 amino acids long. In nucleotides, the CDR3 is TGTGCCAGCAGCTTGGTCCGGGAGGGACGCTTCGATGGCTACACCTTC. Translation: CASSLVREGRFDGYTF.

The chain recombines TRBV15 with TRBJ2-3, with 10 bases matching TRBD2. Losses at the gene ends were 0 bases for V and 2 bases for J; bases not matched to a gene: 5. The CDR3 extends over 17 amino acids. Germline assignment: CDR1 LNHNV and CDR2 YYDKDF (reference sequence). As DNA, the CDR3 is TGTGCCACCAGCAGAGAGTATAGCGGGGGGCACACAGATACGCAGTATTTT. It codes for CATSREYSGGHTDTQYF.